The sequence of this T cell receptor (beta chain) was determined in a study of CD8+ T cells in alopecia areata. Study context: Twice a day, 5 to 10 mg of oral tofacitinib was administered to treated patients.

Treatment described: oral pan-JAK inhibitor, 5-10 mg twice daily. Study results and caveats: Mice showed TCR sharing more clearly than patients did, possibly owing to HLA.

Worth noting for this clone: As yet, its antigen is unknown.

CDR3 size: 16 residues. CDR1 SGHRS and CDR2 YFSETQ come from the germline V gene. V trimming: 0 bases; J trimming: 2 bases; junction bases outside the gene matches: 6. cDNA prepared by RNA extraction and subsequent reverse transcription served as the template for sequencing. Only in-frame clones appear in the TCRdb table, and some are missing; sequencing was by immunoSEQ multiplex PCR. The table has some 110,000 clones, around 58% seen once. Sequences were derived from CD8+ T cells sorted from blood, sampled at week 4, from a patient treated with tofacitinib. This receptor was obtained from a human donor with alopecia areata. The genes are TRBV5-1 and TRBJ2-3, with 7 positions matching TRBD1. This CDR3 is CASSLGAGGVTDTQYF. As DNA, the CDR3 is TGCGCCAGCAGCTTGGGGGCAGGGGGTGTCACAGATACGCAGTATTTT. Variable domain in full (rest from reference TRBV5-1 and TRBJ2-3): KAGVTQTPRYLIKTRGQQVTLSCSPISGHRSVSWYQQTPGQGLQFLFEYFSETQRNKGNFPGRFSGRQFSNSRSEMNVSTLELGDSALYLCASSLGAGGVTDTQYFGPGTRLTVL.